This T cell receptor (beta chain) is drawn from a study of siplizumab effects on memory and regulatory T cells. Here immunoSEQ multiplex PCR was the method, and the copy in TCRdb shows in-frame clones only, minus some. Of some 81,000 clones detected, around 95% appear once; the ten largest clones hold about 18%. Germline V gene sequence: CDR1 LNHDA, CDR2 SQIVND (reference sequence). This CDR3 is built from 13 residues. V lost 5 bases to trimming and J lost 3 bases; unmatched junction nucleotides: 3. The sample comprised CD8+ T cells sorted from blood. The chain combines TRBV19 with TRBJ2-7; 8 nucleotides align to TRBD1. The sequence came from a human donor in good health. The CDR3 here is CASSPTGGYEQYF. DNA for the CDR3: TGTGCCAGTAGTCCTACAGGGGGCTACGAGCAGTACTTC.